What follows is one T cell receptor beta chain and its context. Generated by immunoSEQ multiplex PCR, the TCRdb table keeps only in-frame clones and is missing some. Of 200,000 to 250,000 clones listed, 80% to 90% are singletons. V was pared by 6 bases and J by 0 bases, with 7 bases between. This CDR3 spans 13 amino acids. The germline V gene has CDR1 SEHNR and CDR2 FQNEAQ (reference sequence). The data derive from a study of blood T cell repertoires in COVID-19. Sequenced input: peripheral blood. This rearrangement joins TRBV7-9 to TRBJ2-3; D unclear. The source of this sequence is a human donor in a cohort sampled during active COVID-19. CDR3 loop: CASRSTSTDTQYF. In DNA, the CDR3 is TGTGCCAGCAGATCCACTAGCACAGATACGCAGTATTTT. The full variable domain, its missing parts supplied by reference TRBV7-9 and TRBJ2-3, is DTGVSQNPRHKITKRGQNVTFRCDPISEHNRLYWYRQTLGQGPEFLTYFQNEAQLEKSRLLSDRFSAERPKGSFSTLEIQRTEQGDSAMYLCASRSTSTDTQYFGPGTRLTVL.